Listed below are T cell receptor beta chains from one sample, sequenced in a study of naive and memory T cell subsets. In TCRdb, the 5' RACE reads were re-called with MiXCR into one record per CDR3 protein. The table lists over 20,000 distinct CDR3 sequences, around 21% of them singletons, with around 1.8% in the top ten. Receptors originate from a female donor in good health. The CDR3 runs from the conserved cysteine through the conserved F or W. The D gene is left open where the match is weak. Some rows have no size entry. The others give once, few or many, or a class for an expanded clone.

>-|TRBJ2-1|TRBD2|TRBV7-9|13
CASSLDLAAEQFF
TGTGCCAGCAGCTTAGACCTAGCGGCGGAGCAGTTCTTC
>-|TRBJ1-2|TRBD1|TRBV28|14
CASSLPGQGYGYTF
TGTGCCAGCAGTTTGCCGGGACAGGGCTATGGCTACACCTTC
>many|TRBJ1-2|TRBD1|TRBV29-1|12
CSVGDRRGGYTF
TGCAGCGTCGGGGACAGACGAGGGGGCTACACCTTC
>-|TRBJ2-3|TRBD2|TRBV20-1|15
CSALGGLGIGNTQYF
TGCAGTGCTCTAGGAGGACTAGGCATTGGGAATACGCAGTATTTT
>-|TRBJ2-3|-|TRBV20-1|16
CSARDQGGVHTDTQYF
TGCAGTGCTAGAGATCAAGGGGGGGTCCACACAGATACGCAGTATTTT
>medium-sized|TRBJ1-2|TRBD1|TRBV4-2|14
CASSQPDRSEGYTF
TGTGCCAGCAGCCAACCGGACAGGTCAGAAGGCTACACCTTC
>medium-sized|TRBJ2-5|-|TRBV20-1|13
CSAQNLGHETQYF
TGCAGTGCCCAGAACTTGGGGCACGAGACCCAGTACTTC
>-|TRBJ2-2|-|TRBV6-5|11
CASKRGGELFF
TGTGCCAGCAAACGAGGCGGGGAGCTGTTTTTT
>medium-sized|TRBJ2-3|-|TRBV5-4|13
CASSFAVGDTQYF
TGTGCCAGCTCCTTTGCGGTGGGGGATACGCAGTATTTT
>few|TRBJ1-1|TRBD1|TRBV29-1|13
CSVEGTGVTEAFF
TGCAGCGTTGAAGGGACAGGGGTCACTGAAGCTTTCTTT
>many|TRBJ1-1|-|TRBV20-1|15
CSARDLGGTNTEAFF
TGCAGTGCTAGAGATCTTGGCGGGACGAACACTGAAGCTTTCTTT
>-|TRBJ1-5|-|TRBV20-1|13
CSAVQGVGQPQHF
TGCAGTGCTGTGCAAGGGGTTGGTCAGCCCCAGCATTTT
>few|TRBJ1-6|-|TRBV27|9
CATRTPLHF
TGTGCCACTCGGACACCCCTCCACTTT
>-|TRBJ2-1|TRBD1|TRBV12-5|15
CASGLRDRSDNEQFF
TGTGCTAGTGGTTTGAGGGACAGGAGCGACAATGAGCAGTTCTTC
>-|TRBJ2-2|-|TRBV15|16
CATSRDTGVYTGELFF
TGTGCCACCAGCAGAGATACGGGAGTGTATACCGGGGAGCTGTTTTTT
>few|TRBJ2-1|TRBD2|TRBV20-1|16
CSAPGLAGGHHNEQFF
TGCAGTGCCCCTGGACTAGCGGGAGGACACCACAATGAGCAGTTCTTC
>medium-sized|TRBJ2-3|-|TRBV11-2|16
CASSSPGTLFTDTQYF
TGTGCCAGCAGCTCTCCCGGGACTTTATTCACAGATACGCAGTATTTT
>many|TRBJ2-7|-|TRBV29-1|14
CSVEAGTTPYEQYF
TGCAGCGTTGAGGCCGGGACGACCCCGTACGAGCAGTACTTC
>few|TRBJ2-7|-|TRBV6-7|13
CASSYLTPYEQYF
TGTGCCAGCAGTTACCTAACTCCGTACGAGCAGTACTTC
>few|TRBJ2-5|-|TRBV20-1|12
CSACGDQETQYF
TGCAGTGCTTGCGGGGACCAAGAGACCCAGTACTTC
>-|TRBJ2-1|-|TRBV6-5|15
CASTITQGRLNEQFF
TGTGCCAGCACCATTACCCAAGGACGGTTAAATGAGCAGTTCTTC
>many|TRBJ2-2|TRBD2|TRBV20-1|16
CSARGTSVSNTGELFF
TGCAGTGCTAGGGGGACTAGCGTATCGAACACCGGGGAGCTGTTTTTT
>few|TRBJ1-2|-|TRBV20-1|14
CSALDRLSNYGYTF
TGCAGTGCTTTAGACAGACTATCTAACTATGGCTACACCTTC
>-|TRBJ1-5|-|TRBV30|15
CAWKGRGRGNQPQHF
TGTGCCTGGAAGGGACGGGGCAGGGGCAATCAGCCCCAGCATTTT
>many|TRBJ2-7|TRBD1|TRBV20-1|13
CSASGDRDYEQYF
TGCAGTGCTAGTGGAGACAGGGACTACGAGCAGTACTTC
>-|TRBJ2-6|-|TRBV6-1|15
CASSEMWVGANVLTF
TGTGCCAGCAGTGAAATGTGGGTCGGGGCCAACGTCCTGACTTTC
>-|TRBJ2-3|TRBD1|TRBV5-5|15
CASSLRDRTTDTQYF
TGTGCCAGCAGCCTACGGGACAGGACCACAGATACGCAGTATTTT
>-|TRBJ1-5|-|TRBV7-2|14
CASSPAGFYQPQHF
TGTGCCAGCAGCCCAGCGGGGTTTTATCAGCCCCAGCATTTT
>-|TRBJ1-5|-|TRBV7-2|12
CASSSINQPQHF
TGTGCCAGCAGCTCTATAAACCAGCCCCAGCATTTT
>-|TRBJ1-1|-|TRBV7-3|14
CASSSSGSLTEAFF
TGTGCCAGCAGCTCCTCCGGGAGTTTGACTGAAGCTTTCTTT
>many|TRBJ2-1|-|TRBV20-1|14
CSAETGSSYNEQFF
TGCAGCGCCGAGACGGGGAGCTCCTACAATGAGCAGTTCTTC
>medium-sized|TRBJ2-7|TRBD2|TRBV7-2|16
CASKKHAGGSSYEQYF
TGTGCCAGCAAGAAACACGCGGGGGGAAGTTCCTACGAGCAGTACTTC
>many|TRBJ2-1|-|TRBV29-1|12
CSVHEGYNEQFF
TGCAGCGTTCACGAGGGTTACAATGAGCAGTTCTTC
>many|TRBJ2-7|-|TRBV20-1|12
CSARELAVEQYF
TGCAGTGCTCGAGAGTTGGCGGTCGAGCAGTACTTC
>few|TRBJ2-7|TRBD2|TRBV20-1|13
CSAAGGFGVEQYF
TGCAGTGCAGCCGGGGGGTTTGGCGTCGAGCAGTACTTC
>-|TRBJ2-7|-|TRBV29-1|16
CSVERDKARFAYEQYF
TGCAGCGTTGAGCGGGACAAGGCCAGATTTGCCTACGAGCAGTACTTC
>few|TRBJ2-5|-|TRBV7-6|16
CASSIDEGLHQETQYF
TGTGCCAGCAGCATAGACGAAGGGTTACATCAAGAGACCCAGTACTTC
>few|TRBJ2-2|TRBD1|TRBV27|15
CASSRDRGRAGELFF
TGTGCCAGCAGTCGCGACAGGGGGCGCGCCGGGGAGCTGTTTTTT
>few|TRBJ1-4|-|TRBV29-1|12
CSVGGANEKLFF
TGCAGCGTTGGGGGAGCTAATGAAAAACTGTTTTTT